This T cell receptor beta chain was sequenced in a study of tissue-resident memory T cells in lung cancer (dated by TCRdb to about 2019). For the study in its entirety: TCR beta-chain sequencing compared paired tumor TRM and tumor non-TRM populations from roughly eleven lung cancer patients. Study-wide conclusions, independent of this receptor: Expanded clonotypes accounted for an average of around 73% of tumor TRM repertoires and more than 45% of tumor non-TRM repertoires. Per patient, the most expanded clonotype made up an average of around 18% of sequenced TRM cells, which suggests that a single tumor antigen-specific clone had expanded. Compared with tumor non-TRM cells, tumor TRM cells had a significantly more restricted TCR repertoire, reflected in lower Shannon-Wiener and inverse Simpson diversity.

This clonotype counts as medium-sized (0.01 to 0.1%). The clone's antigen remains unknown. Base quality data are lacking; no much larger clone is found one base away. CD8+ T cells were sorted by CD103 expression on a BD FACSAria-II directly into ice-cold TRIzol LS reagent. Freshly resected lung tumor tissue was collected at the time of surgical resection. Fresh cells were subjected to Fc receptor blocking and were subsequently stained for CD45, CD4, CD3, CD8A and CD103, and DAPI was used for live/dead discrimination. A miRNeasy kit was used to purify total RNA from sorted CD103+ and CD103- CD8+ T cells. CD103 expression was used to sort tumor-infiltrating CD8+ cytotoxic T cells, separating tissue-resident memory (TRM) cells from non-TRM cells. The donors had treatment-naive lung cancer. Upon referral, patients with respiratory malignancies who were newly diagnosed and untreated were recruited prospectively.

As encoded in the germline V gene, CDR1 is MNHEY while CDR2 is SVGEGT. The CDR3 starts with the cysteine, ends with the phenylalanine, and has 14 residues. Here the CDR3 DNA is all that survives: 42 bases in frame from base 1. Trimming removed 6 bases from V and 1 base from J, leaving 10 bases between the germline ends. Sequencer: Illumina MiSeq. The TCR sequencing libraries included unique molecular identifiers and were indexed using TruSeq single indexes. The paper's processing steps were these. MIGEC v1.2.7 was used to map and error-correct TCR reads, and VDJtools v1.1.7 was then used for analysis, with default settings for both tools. Shannon-Wiener and inverse Simpson indices were computed in VDJtools to quantify repertoire diversity. A TCRbeta clonotype was defined as expanded when the clonotype met a frequency threshold of at least three. Wilcoxon rank-sum tests across about 11 patients were used for statistical comparisons of TCR diversity between tumor TRM and non-TRM populations. TCRdb reran the public reads through fastp at Q25 and MiXCR, keeping productive beta chains. All rows with the same CDR3 protein become a single entry with the most common DNA and genes. The V and J calls here are based on TCRdb, not the publication. The sample table contains 250 to 300 distinct CDR3 sequences; only one count was recorded for 15% to 20% of them. The biggest ten clones account for 68% of the sample.

This sequence was found in a human donor with treatment-naive lung cancer (subtype not recorded). Sequencing used CD103+ CD8+ T cells from lung tumor tissue. The cell subset or site label, as the study defines it: tissue-resident memory (TRM) CD8+ CTLs. The rearranged chain carries TRBV6-2 or TRBV6-3 and TRBJ2-1; TRBD2 is a possible D gene, resting on 5 matching bases. The CDR3 protein: CASSSADSYNEQFF. The DNA sequence is given as TGTGCCAGCAGCTCAGCGGATTCCTACAATGAGCAGTTCTTC.